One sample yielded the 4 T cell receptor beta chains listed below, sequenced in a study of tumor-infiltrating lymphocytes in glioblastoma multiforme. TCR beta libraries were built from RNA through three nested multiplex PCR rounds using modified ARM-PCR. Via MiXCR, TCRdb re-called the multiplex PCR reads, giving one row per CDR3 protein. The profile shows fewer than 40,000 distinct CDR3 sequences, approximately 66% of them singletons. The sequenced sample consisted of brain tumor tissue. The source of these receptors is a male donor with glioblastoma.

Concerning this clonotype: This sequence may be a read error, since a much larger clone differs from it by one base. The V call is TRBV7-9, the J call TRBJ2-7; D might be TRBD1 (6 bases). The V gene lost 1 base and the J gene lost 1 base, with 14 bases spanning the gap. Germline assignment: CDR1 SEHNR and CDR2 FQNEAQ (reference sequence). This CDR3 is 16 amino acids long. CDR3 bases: TGTGCCAGCAGCTTAGGATTAGGACAGTGGTCCTACGAGCAGTACTTC. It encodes CASSLGLGQWSYEQYF.

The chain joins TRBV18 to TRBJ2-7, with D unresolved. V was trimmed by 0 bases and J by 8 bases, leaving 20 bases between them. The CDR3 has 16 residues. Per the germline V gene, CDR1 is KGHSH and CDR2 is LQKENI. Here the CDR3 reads CASSPPTWFGFHQQYF. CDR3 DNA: TGTGCCAGCTCACCACCGACATGGTTCGGGTTCCATCAGCAGTACTTC.

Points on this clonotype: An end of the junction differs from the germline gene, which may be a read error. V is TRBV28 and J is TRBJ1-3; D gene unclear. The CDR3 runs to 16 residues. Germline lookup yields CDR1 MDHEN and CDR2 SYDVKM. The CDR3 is CASSFGGSESGNTTYF. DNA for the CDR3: TGTGCCAGCAGTTTTGGAGGAAGTGAATCTGGAAACACCACATATTTT. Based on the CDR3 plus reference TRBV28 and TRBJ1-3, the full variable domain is DVKVTQSSRYLVKRTGEKVFLECVQDMDHENMFWYRQDPGLGLRLIYFSYDVKMKEKGDIPEGYSVSREKKERFSLILESASTNQTSMYLCASSFGGSESGNTTYFGEGSWLTVV.

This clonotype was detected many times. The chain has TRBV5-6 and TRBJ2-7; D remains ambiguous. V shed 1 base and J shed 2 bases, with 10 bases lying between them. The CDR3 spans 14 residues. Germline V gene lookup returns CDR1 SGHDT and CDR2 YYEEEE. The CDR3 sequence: CASSLWELPYEQYF. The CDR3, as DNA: TGTGCCAGCAGCTTGTGGGAACTTCCCTACGAGCAGTACTTC.